What follows describes a single T cell receptor (beta chain). The data belong to a study of tumor-infiltrating lymphocytes in localized non-small cell lung cancer. Germline values: CDR1 MNHEY, CDR2 SVGAGI. The trim removed 6 bases at V and 5 bases at J, leaving 9 bases unmatched. The CDR3 covers 15 residues. TCRdb's table, derived via immunoSEQ multiplex PCR, lists solely in-frame clones and lacks some. This sample has about 16,000 clones, with about four fifths found just once. The chain uses TRBV6-5 and TRBJ2-2; 7 bases align to TRBD2. The receptor was isolated from a human donor with non-small cell lung cancer. Material for sequencing was lung tumor tissue. CDR3 DNA sequence: TGTGCCAGCAGAGCCGGGAGGTCTAAGACCGGGGAGCTGTTTTTT. As protein: CASRAGRSKTGELFF.